This T cell receptor beta chain was profiled in a study of shared clonotypes between healthy human individuals. The sample holds one count of this clone. For each subset, genomic DNA was distributed in equal portions over several immunoSEQ plates. Clones were read by immunoSEQ multiplex PCR, and TCRdb kept only the in-frame ones, dropping some. Of about 2.1 million clones detected, just over 90% appear once; the ten largest clones hold 1.5% to 2%. Naive CD8 cells lacked CD45RO and underwent positive selection for CCR7, leaving out terminally differentiated effector memory CD45RA+ cells. The CDR3 has 16 residues. Per the germline V gene, CDR1 is MGHDK and CDR2 is SYGVNS. V was shortened by 3 bases and J by 0 bases, with 9 bases between the two germline ends.

Sequencing was performed on naive CD8+ T cells from PBMCs. This TCR was recovered from a man younger than 35 in good health. Some clones in this sample may be carry-over from other donors' samples. The chain links TRBV25-1 to TRBJ1-6; D gene unclear. The CDR3 here is CASSDTLSSYNSPLHF. The CDR3 DNA follows: TGTGCCAGCAGTGACACACTAAGCTCCTATAATTCACCCCTCCACTTT.